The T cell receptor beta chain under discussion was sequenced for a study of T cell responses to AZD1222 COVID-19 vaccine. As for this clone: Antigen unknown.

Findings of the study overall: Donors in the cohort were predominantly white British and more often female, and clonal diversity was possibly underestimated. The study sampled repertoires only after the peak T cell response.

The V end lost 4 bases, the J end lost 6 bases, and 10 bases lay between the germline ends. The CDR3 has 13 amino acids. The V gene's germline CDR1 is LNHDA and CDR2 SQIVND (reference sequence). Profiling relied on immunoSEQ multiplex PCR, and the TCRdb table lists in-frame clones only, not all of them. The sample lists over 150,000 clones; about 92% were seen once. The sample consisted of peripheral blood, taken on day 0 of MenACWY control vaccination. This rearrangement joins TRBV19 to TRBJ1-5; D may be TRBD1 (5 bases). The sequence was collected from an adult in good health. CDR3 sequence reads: CASSSNGGQPQHF. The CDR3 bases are TGTGCCAGTAGTAGCAACGGGGGTCAGCCCCAGCATTTT.